Shown below are 21 T cell receptor beta chains from a single sample sequenced in a study of resident and recirculating memory T cells in vitiligo. Repertoires were generated with immunoSEQ multiplex PCR, while TCRdb's copy carries only in-frame clones and drops some. The repertoire includes 75,000 to 85,000 clones, roughly 94% of them detected once, and around 5.1% sits in the top ten. The sample taken for sequencing was blood. The receptors were gathered from a male donor with vitiligo.

CDR3: CASSQGWLAGVGSGNEQFF. CDR3 nucleotides: TGTGCCAGCAGCCAAGGTTGGCTAGCGGGAGTCGGGTCCGGCAATGAGCAGTTCTTC. This chain connects TRBV14 to TRBJ2-1, with 10 bases matching TRBD2. V shed 1 base, J shed 6 bases, and the junction held 15 bases outside the gene matches. The CDR3 contains 19 residues. Germline V gives CDR1 SGHDN, CDR2 FVKESK.

The rearrangement uses TRBV27 and TRBJ1-5; 9 bases are a match to TRBD1. Germline-derived CDR1 and CDR2 are MNHEY and SMNVEV (reference sequence). V gave up 5 bases and J gave up 9 bases; unmatched junction bases: 5. The CDR3 is 13 amino acids. CDR3 DNA sequence: TGTGCCAGCAGTCCGGACAGGGGTAGGCCCCAGCATTTT. Translated, it gives CASSPDRGRPQHF.

This clone was found once. This chain's CDR3 is CASTTGTVNQPQHF. The CDR3 DNA sequence: TGTGCCAGTACTACCGGGACAGTCAATCAGCCCCAGCATTTT. The genes are TRBV19 and TRBJ1-5; 7 nucleotides match TRBD1. After removal of 7 bases from V and 3 bases from J, the junction contained 6 bases not matched to a gene. The germline V gene has CDR1 LNHDA and CDR2 SQIVND (reference sequence). This CDR3 has 14 residues.

This sequence joins TRBV28 and TRBJ2-7; D is perhaps TRBD1 (6 bases). The CDR3 sequence is 14 residues long. Trimming took 6 bases from V and 6 from J, leaving 18 bases between them. Germline CDR1 and CDR2: MDHEN and SYDVKM. The CDR3 DNA sequence: TGTGCCAGCAGAACAGGGTTTTCGGGTGGCGAGCAGTACTTC. Residues: CASRTGFSGGEQYF.

In its sample, this clone was seen a few times. The chain has TRBV30 and TRBJ1-1; D call uncertain. Trimming cost V 4 bases and J 1 base, with 7 bases left between them. Germline V CDR1 and CDR2: GTSNPN, SVGIG (reference sequence). CDR3 length equals 12 residues. CDR3 DNA: TGTGCCTGGATGTATCCGAACACTGAAGCTTTCTTT. Protein product: CAWMYPNTEAFF.

The chain combines TRBV27 with TRBJ2-6; 8 positions match TRBD2. The CDR3 covers 18 residues. Germline values: CDR1 MNHEY, CDR2 SMNVEV (reference sequence). V dropped 7 bases and J dropped 4; count of bases not matched to a gene: 15. As DNA, the CDR3 is TGTGCCAGCAAGGGCTTCGGGGGGGGATCGGGAGGGGCCAACGTCCTGACTTTC. Its translation is CASKGFGGGSGGANVLTF.

This chain links TRBV18 with TRBJ2-3; tentative D call: TRBD1 (5 bases). V shed 3 bases and J shed 2 bases, with 18 bases lying between them. CDR3 length equals 17 residues. Germline V gene sequence: CDR1 KGHSH, CDR2 LQKENI. The DNA for the CDR3 is TGTGCCAGCTCACCGCTGGACCTAGGGGTACACACAGATACGCAGTATTTT. This translates into CASSPLDLGVHTDTQYF. Based on the CDR3 plus reference TRBV18 and TRBJ2-3, the full variable domain is NAGVMQNPRHLVRRRGQEARLRCSPMKGHSHVYWYRQLPEEGLKFMVYLQKENIIDESGMPKERFSAEFPKEGPSILRIQQVVRGDSAAYFCASSPLDLGVHTDTQYFGPGTRLTVL.

The V call is TRBV7-3, the J call TRBJ1-2, with 10 bases aligning to TRBD1. CDR1 is SGHTA and CDR2 is FQGTGA in the germline V gene. V shed 5 bases and J 8 bases; nucleotides not matched to a gene: 5. CDR3 length: 13 residues. The CDR3 is CASSMGQGYGYTF. The CDR3 DNA reads as TGTGCCAGCAGCATGGGACAGGGGTACGGCTACACCTTC.

The gene calls are TRBV15 and TRBJ2-7, with a possible D match to TRBD2 (5 bases). Trimming took off 1 base at V and 2 bases at J, with 9 bases between the two ends. The CDR3 is 14 residues long. CDR1 and CDR2 (germline): LNHNV, YYDKDF (reference sequence). The CDR3 nucleotides are TGTGCCACCAGCAGAGCGGGCGGGCCCTACGAGCAGTACTTC. Translation: CATSRAGGPYEQYF.

The CDR3: CASSFHRGVGSDTQYF. CDR3 DNA sequence: TGTGCCAGCAGTTTCCACAGGGGCGTCGGGTCAGATACGCAGTATTTT. J is TRBJ2-3 and V is TRBV28; 7 bases match TRBD1. The CDR3 extends over 16 amino acids. After removal of 3 bases from V and 4 bases from J, the junction contained 10 bases not matched to a gene. CDR1 is MDHEN and CDR2 is SYDVKM in the germline V gene.

In this sample, this clone turned up once. The chain joins TRBV5-1 to TRBJ2-5; 9 nucleotides line up with TRBD1. The V gene's germline CDR1 is SGHRS and CDR2 YFSETQ. The ends lost 4 bases at V and 4 bases at J; junction bases unmatched: 8. There are 15 residues in the CDR3. The CDR3 sequence: CASSPTGTGRETQYF. CDR3 in DNA: TGCGCCAGCAGCCCGACCGGGACAGGGAGAGAGACCCAGTACTTC. The full variable domain, completed using reference TRBV5-1 and TRBJ2-5, is KAGVTQTPRYLIKTRGQQVTLSCSPISGHRSVSWYQQTPGQGLQFLFEYFSETQRNKGNFPGRFSGRQFSNSRSEMNVSTLELGDSALYLCASSPTGTGRETQYFGPGTRLLVL.

This sequence joins TRBV6-5 and TRBJ2-3; possibly TRBD2 for D (5 bases). The V end lost 7 bases, the J end lost 4 bases, and 12 bases lay between the germline ends. The CDR3 covers 13 residues. Germline CDR1 is MNHEY and CDR2 is SVGAGI. DNA of the CDR3: TGTGCCAGCATCGACCCAGCGGCAGATACGCAGTATTTT. Amino acids: CASIDPAADTQYF.

The chain couples TRBV6-4 to TRBJ2-1; TRBD2 is a possible D gene (6 bases). Trimming cost V 5 bases and J 4 bases, with 18 bases left between them. The CDR3 is 16 amino acids. CDR1 is MRHNA, CDR2 SNTAGT, per germline. This CDR3 is CASSSSWRDEYNEQFF. The CDR3 nucleotides are TGTGCCAGCAGTAGTAGCTGGCGGGATGAATACAATGAGCAGTTCTTC.

This chain joins TRBV10-2 and TRBJ1-1; D is uncertain. The CDR3 totals 13 residues. Trimming took 0 bases from V and 5 from J, leaving 7 bases between them. Looked up from germline, CDR1 is WSHSY and CDR2 is SAAADI. This CDR3 is CASSESAGTEAFF. CDR3 coding DNA: TGCGCCAGCAGTGAGTCCGCGGGGACTGAAGCTTTCTTT.

V is TRBV30 and J is TRBJ2-2, with TRBD2 matching over 8 bases. The trim removed 5 bases at V and 0 bases at J, leaving 5 bases unmatched. Germline V gene sequence: CDR1 GTSNPN, CDR2 SVGIG (reference sequence). The CDR3 totals 15 residues. In DNA form, the CDR3 reads TGTGCCTGGGTCAGCGGGGGCCCGAACACCGGGGAGCTGTTTTTT. Its translation is CAWVSGGPNTGELFF.

This chain connects TRBV20-1 to TRBJ1-2; maybe TRBD1 (6 bases). The CDR3 length is 11 residues. V was trimmed by 7 bases and J by 4 bases, leaving 10 bases between them. Germline V gives CDR1 DFQATT, CDR2 SNEGSKA (reference sequence). The CDR3 region has the DNA TGCAGTGGGGGGCCGAGCTATGGCTACACCTTC. Encoded protein: CSGGPSYGYTF.

This chain joins TRBV5-1 and TRBJ2-7, with 7 bases aligning to TRBD1. The CDR3 is made up of 14 amino acids. Per germline, CDR1 SGHRS and CDR2 YFSETQ. V lost 0 bases and J lost 5; bases outside the gene matches: 5. The CDR3 loop reads CASSLATGDDEQYF. DNA for the CDR3: TGCGCCAGCAGCTTGGCCACAGGGGATGACGAGCAGTACTTC.

The chain uses TRBV27 and TRBJ1-2; 12 bases are a match to TRBD1. This CDR3 contains 13 residues. The V gene end was trimmed by 8 bases and the J gene end by 8 bases; junction bases not matched to a gene: 6. The V gene's germline CDR1 is MNHEY and CDR2 SMNVEV (reference sequence). CDR3 sequence: CASRDRGLGGYTF. The CDR3 DNA is TGTGCCAGCCGGGACAGGGGGCTTGGAGGCTACACCTTC.

The rearrangement uses TRBV10-3 and TRBJ2-7; D remains ambiguous. Looked up from germline, CDR1 is ENHRY and CDR2 is SYGVKD. The CDR3 extends over 11 amino acids. Trimming removed 8 bases from V and 1 base from J, with 6 bases in between. The CDR3 protein is CAIGQSYEQYF. The CDR3, as DNA: TGTGCCATCGGCCAGTCCTACGAGCAGTACTTC.

For the CDR3, the DNA is TGCGCCAGCAGCAACAGGGCTGAGTCCTACAATGAGCAGTTCTTC. The encoded protein is CASSNRAESYNEQFF. The chain links TRBV4-1 to TRBJ2-1, with TRBD1 as a possible D gene (6 bases). Germline lookup yields CDR1 MGHRA and CDR2 YSYEKL. This CDR3 region has 15 residues. V lost 5 bases, J lost 1 base, and 12 bases lay in between.

V and J are TRBV30 and TRBJ2-7; 11 nucleotides align to TRBD2. The CDR3 is made up of 18 amino acids. The germline V gene has CDR1 GTSNPN and CDR2 SVGIG (reference sequence). The CDR3 coding sequence is TGTGCTATCACCGGCACGGGGGGACTAGCGGCCAGACACCACGAGCAGTACTTC. Translation: CAITGTGGLAARHHEQYF.